The 26 T cell receptor beta chains below were found in one sample sequenced in a study of long-term antiretroviral therapy in people with HIV. The authors ran the immunoSEQ assay, v3.0, at survey level. Some clones are missing from TCRdb's copy, which holds only in-frame ones; the method was immunoSEQ multiplex PCR. This table holds 25,000 to 40,000 clones, roughly 96% found once. The sample in question was unsorted PBMCs, obtained approximately 6.8 years after starting antiretroviral therapy. Every receptor here comes from a man in his thirties or forties with HIV.

This rearrangement joins TRBV5-1 to TRBJ2-2; D is unresolved. The germline CDR1 and CDR2 sequences are SGHRS and YFSETQ. Trimming removed 0 bases from V and 5 bases from J, with 5 bases in between. The CDR3 extends over 13 amino acids. DNA for the CDR3: TGCGCCAGCAGCTTGGCCCCGACCGGGGAGCTGTTTTTT. Residues: CASSLAPTGELFF. The whole variable domain, filled in from reference TRBV5-1 and TRBJ2-2, reads KAGVTQTPRYLIKTRGQQVTLSCSPISGHRSVSWYQQTPGQGLQFLFEYFSETQRNKGNFPGRFSGRQFSNSRSEMNVSTLELGDSALYLCASSLAPTGELFFGEGSRLTVL.

V gene TRBV10-3 combines with J gene TRBJ1-2, with TRBD1 identical over 7 bases. Trimming at V came to 7 bases and at J to 3 bases, leaving 8 bases not matched to a gene. Germline CDR1 is ENHRY and CDR2 is SYGVKD. This CDR3 has 14 amino acids. CDR3 nucleotide sequence: TGTGCCATCAACCTCGACAGGGAGGACTATGGCTACACCTTC. This encodes CAINLDREDYGYTF.

The chain has TRBV6-6 and TRBJ2-7, with 7 nucleotides matching TRBD1. CDR3 length: 13 residues. Germline CDR1 and CDR2: MNHNY and SVGAGI (reference sequence). J lost 6 bases, V lost 0 bases, and 2 bases had no gene match. The CDR3 DNA sequence: TGTGCCAGCAGTTACTCGACAGGGCTCGAGCAGTACTTC. Its protein is CASSYSTGLEQYF.

This rearrangement joins TRBV9 to TRBJ2-2; D not certain. CDR3 length: 14 residues. Germline CDR1 SGDLS, CDR2 YYNGEE. Trimming pared 1 base from V and 1 base from J, leaving 5 bases between. CDR3 loop: CASSVSGNTGELFF. Here the CDR3 DNA reads TGTGCCAGCAGCGTATCTGGGAACACCGGGGAGCTGTTTTTT.

This chain links TRBV4-1 with TRBJ2-5; tentative D call: TRBD2 (5 bases). Looked up from germline, CDR1 is MGHRA and CDR2 is YSYEKL. This CDR3 spans 13 amino acids. V was trimmed by 1 base and J by 5 bases, leaving 8 bases between them. The CDR3 DNA reads as TGCGCCAGCAGCCAAGGTTGGAGGGAGACCCAGTACTTC. Translated, it gives CASSQGWRETQYF.

The chain combines TRBV5-1 with TRBJ2-2; TRBD1 matches 11 bases. The germline CDR1 and CDR2 sequences are SGHRS and YFSETQ. The CDR3 has 16 amino acids. V trimming: 3 bases; J trimming: 2 bases; junction bases outside the gene matches: 3. The CDR3 DNA follows: TGCGCCAGCAGCTCGAGGACAGGGGGCAACACCGGGGAGCTGTTTTTT. It specifies CASSSRTGGNTGELFF.

V and J are TRBV28 and TRBJ2-3, with D possibly matching TRBD1 (6 bases). The CDR3 totals 14 residues. Trimming removed 7 bases at V and 1 base at J, with 12 bases between. Germline lookup yields CDR1 MDHEN and CDR2 SYDVKM. CDR3 nucleotides: TGTGCCAGCAAGGAGTACAGGGGCACAGATACGCAGTATTTT. Protein sequence: CASKEYRGTDTQYF.

V gene TRBV15 combines with J gene TRBJ2-7, with 7 nucleotides matching TRBD2. Per germline, CDR1 LNHNV and CDR2 YYDKDF (reference sequence). The CDR3 runs 18 residues. The J segment lost 2 bases and the V segment lost 3 bases, leaving 16 bases of the junction unmatched. CDR3 in amino acids: CATSSGGLRGARAYEQYF. The DNA for the CDR3 is TGTGCCACCAGCAGTGGGGGACTAAGAGGAGCTAGGGCCTACGAGCAGTACTTC.

The chain combines TRBV15 with TRBJ1-2; 11 nucleotides align to TRBD1. This CDR3 comprises 17 residues. The germline gives CDR1 LNHNV, CDR2 YYDKDF (reference sequence). V was pared by 3 bases and J by 1 base, with 7 bases of the junction left unmatched. CDR3 sequence: CATSSAGTGGGNYGYTF. The CDR3, as DNA: TGTGCCACCAGCAGTGCCGGGACAGGGGGGGGTAACTATGGCTACACCTTC.

The rearrangement joins TRBV19 to TRBJ2-7; 12 bases fit TRBD1. CDR1 and CDR2 from the germline V gene are LNHDA and SQIVND (reference sequence). Losses at the gene ends were 4 bases for V and 6 bases for J; bases not matched to a gene: 10. CDR3 length equals 16 residues. The CDR3 coding sequence is TGTGCCAGTAGTAACCGTCCGGGACAGGGGGCATCCGAGCAGTACTTC. Translating it yields CASSNRPGQGASEQYF.

This clone was observed a single time. The V and J genes are TRBV30 and TRBJ1-2, with D possibly being TRBD1 (6 bases). The CDR3 loop spans 12 amino acids. Per the germline V gene, CDR1 is GTSNPN and CDR2 is SVGIG (reference sequence). The ends were cut back, 2 bases at V and 7 bases at J, with 11 bases in the middle. CDR3: CAWSRTESGYTF. The CDR3 bases are TGTGCCTGGAGTAGGACAGAGAGTGGCTACACCTTC. Complete variable domain (other parts from reference TRBV30 and TRBJ1-2): SQTIHQWPATLVQPVGSPLSLECTVEGTSNPNLYWYRQAAGRGLQLLFYSVGIGQISSEVPQNLSASRPQDRQFILSSKKLLLSDSGFYLCAWSRTESGYTFGSGTRLTVV.

This chain links TRBV9 with TRBJ2-7, with TRBD1 as a possible D gene (5 bases). Per germline, CDR1 SGDLS and CDR2 YYNGEE. The CDR3 runs 14 residues. Trimming removed 3 bases from V and 2 bases from J, with 12 bases in between. The CDR3 nucleotides are TGTGCCAGCAGCGCCTCGGACATGCCCTACGAGCAGTACTTC. Its protein product is CASSASDMPYEQYF.

The chain combines TRBV29-1 with TRBJ2-5; D gene uncertain. The V gene's germline CDR1 is SQVTM and CDR2 ANQGSEA. The CDR3 spans 14 residues. Trimming removed 0 bases at V and 5 bases at J, with 13 bases between. Here the CDR3 DNA reads TGCAGCGTTGAAGATAACACGGGCTATGAGACCCAGTACTTC. Translation gives CSVEDNTGYETQYF.

The chain combines TRBV25-1 with TRBJ2-3, with D possibly matching TRBD2 (5 bases). The CDR3 totals 13 residues. The germline CDR1 and CDR2 sequences are MGHDK and SYGVNS. V shed 6 bases and J shed 2 bases, with 9 bases lying between them. Here the CDR3 reads CASRGLFTDTQYF. The CDR3 coding sequence is TGTGCCAGCAGAGGACTGTTCACAGATACGCAGTATTTT.

The chain links TRBV7-9 to TRBJ1-1; D not certain. V was pared by 3 bases and J by 2 bases, with 13 bases between. Germline CDR1 is SEHNR and CDR2 is FQNEAQ (reference sequence). This CDR3 has 15 residues. The CDR3 sequence is CASSFVFEANTEAFF. CDR3 in DNA: TGTGCCAGCAGCTTTGTTTTTGAGGCAAACACTGAAGCTTTCTTT.

The CDR3 region is CASSLGGQGNQPQHF. CDR3 bases: TGTGCCAGCAGCTTAGGGGGACAGGGTAATCAGCCCCAGCATTTT. The chain carries TRBV7-9 and TRBJ1-5; 9 nucleotides line up with TRBD1. The germline CDR1 and CDR2 sequences are SEHNR and FQNEAQ (reference sequence). This CDR3 has 15 residues. V lost 1 base and J lost 4; bases outside the gene matches: 2.

DNA of the CDR3: TGTGCCAGCAGCAACCCTATCAGTTGGTCCGGGGAGCTGTTTTTT. Translated, it gives CASSNPISWSGELFF. This rearrangement joins TRBV6-6 to TRBJ2-2; D gene ambiguous. The CDR3 is 15 residues long. Germline CDR1 reads MNHNY; CDR2 reads SVGAGI (reference sequence). V lost 6 bases and J lost 6, with 17 bases in between.

The genes are TRBV19 and TRBJ2-2; 8 nucleotides line up with TRBD2. With V trimmed by 6 bases and J by 8 bases, 14 bases remained unmatched. Germline CDR1 and CDR2: LNHDA and SQIVND (reference sequence). The CDR3 consists of 16 residues. DNA of the CDR3: TGTGCCAGTAGCCCGGCCGGGACTAGGGTAGTAGGGGAGCTGTTTTTT. Residues: CASSPAGTRVVGELFF.

This chain uses TRBV18 with TRBJ1-5; 9 bases match TRBD1. Germline CDR1 reads KGHSH; CDR2 reads LQKENI. The V and J ends lost 5 bases and 6 bases, in that order; junction bases with no gene match: 5. The CDR3 runs 14 residues. Here the CDR3 reads CASSKDRGSQPQHF. For the CDR3, the DNA is TGTGCCAGCTCAAAGGACAGGGGCTCTCAGCCCCAGCATTTT.

The rearrangement links TRBV5-4 to TRBJ1-1; tentatively, D is TRBD1 (5 bases). This CDR3 has 13 amino acids. Germline CDR1 and CDR2: SGHNT and YYREEE (reference sequence). Deletions cut 4 bases from V and 5 bases from J, with 12 bases between. CDR3 in DNA: TGTGCCAGCAGCCCGGCGGGGGAGACTGAAGCTTTCTTT. The encoded protein is CASSPAGETEAFF.

The rearrangement uses TRBV29-1 and TRBJ2-2; 10 nucleotides agree with TRBD2. The V segment lost 3 bases and the J segment 6 bases; nucleotides outside the gene matches: 4. The V gene's germline CDR1 is SQVTM and CDR2 ANQGSEA. This CDR3 is 14 amino acids long. The CDR3 sequence is CSVDGSGGPGELFF. CDR3 in DNA: TGCAGCGTTGATGGTAGCGGGGGGCCCGGGGAGCTGTTTTTT.

J is TRBJ2-2 and V is TRBV11-2; D gene ambiguous. Germline CDR1 reads SGHAT; CDR2 reads FQNNGV. There are 13 residues in the CDR3. The V end lost 0 bases, the J end lost 5 bases, and 4 bases lay between the germline ends. The CDR3, as DNA: TGTGCCAGCAGCTTAGATATAACCGGGGAGCTGTTTTTT. Its protein product is CASSLDITGELFF.

The chain employs TRBV11-2 and TRBJ2-5; TRBD2 matches at 9 bases. This CDR3 is built from 14 residues. Germline trimming cut 5 bases from V and 3 bases from J; bases unmatched to any gene: 4. Germline lookup yields CDR1 SGHAT and CDR2 FQNNGV. CDR3 nucleotides: TGTGCCAGCAGCATTAGCGGGAGAAAAGAGACCCAGTACTTC. Protein sequence: CASSISGRKETQYF. Complete variable domain (other parts from reference TRBV11-2 and TRBJ2-5): EAGVAQSPRYKIIEKRQSVAFWCNPISGHATLYWYQQILGQGPKLLIQFQNNGVVDDSQLPKDRFSAERLKGVDSTLKIQPAKLEDSAVYLCASSISGRKETQYFGPGTRLLVL.

The CDR3 DNA sequence: TGTGCCAGCAGCTTACAGAACAGTGGCTACGAGCAGTACTTC. Its translation: CASSLQNSGYEQYF. This rearrangement joins TRBV7-9 to TRBJ2-7; no clear D. The CDR3 has 14 amino acids. Germline CDR1 is SEHNR and CDR2 is FQNEAQ (reference sequence). V lost 2 bases and J 3 bases, leaving 11 bases between the germline ends.

The chain is built from TRBV6-5 and TRBJ2-5, with TRBD2 matching 7 bases. The junction had 9 bases not matched to a gene; V was cut back by 4 bases and J by 1 base. Germline CDR1 is MNHEY and CDR2 is SVGAGI. There are 16 residues in the CDR3. CDR3 loop: CASSLRTRSPQETQYF. The CDR3 nucleotides are TGTGCCAGCAGTTTAAGGACTAGAAGTCCCCAAGAGACCCAGTACTTC.

The rearrangement joins TRBV6-6 to TRBJ1-5; D gene unclear. Germline V gives CDR1 MNHNY, CDR2 SVGAGI (reference sequence). The CDR3 runs 15 residues. The V end lost 4 bases, the J end lost 2 bases, and 12 bases lay between the germline ends. The CDR3, as DNA: TGTGCCAGCAGTTGGTCGGCCACTGGCAATCAGCCCCAGCATTTT. Translation gives CASSWSATGNQPQHF.